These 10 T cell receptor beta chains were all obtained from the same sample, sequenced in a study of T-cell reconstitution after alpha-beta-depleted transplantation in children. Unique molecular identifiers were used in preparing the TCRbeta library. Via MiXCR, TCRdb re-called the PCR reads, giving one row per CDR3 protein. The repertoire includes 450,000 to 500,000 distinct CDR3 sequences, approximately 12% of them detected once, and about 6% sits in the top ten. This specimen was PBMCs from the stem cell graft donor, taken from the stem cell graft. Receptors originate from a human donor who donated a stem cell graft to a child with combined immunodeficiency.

This CDR3 is CASNRDSFSGGYGYTF. CDR3 DNA sequence: TGCGCCAGCAACCGGGACAGCTTTAGTGGGGGCTATGGCTACACCTTC. The V and J genes are TRBV5-1 and TRBJ1-2; TRBD1 matches 7 bases. V lost 6 bases to trimming and J lost 4 bases; unmatched junction nucleotides: 15. CDR1 and CDR2 from the germline V gene are SGHRS and YFSETQ. This CDR3 is 16 amino acids long. Together with reference TRBV5-1 and TRBJ1-2, the CDR3 gives the full variable domain: KAGVTQTPRYLIKTRGQQVTLSCSPISGHRSVSWYQQTPGQGLQFLFEYFSETQRNKGNFPGRFSGRQFSNSRSEMNVSTLELGDSALYLCASNRDSFSGGYGYTFGSGTRLTVV.

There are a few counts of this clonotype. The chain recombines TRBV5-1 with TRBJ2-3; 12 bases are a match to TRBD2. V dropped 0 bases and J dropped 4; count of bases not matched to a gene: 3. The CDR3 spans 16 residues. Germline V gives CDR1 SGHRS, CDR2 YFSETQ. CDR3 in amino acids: CASSLALAGGSDTQYF. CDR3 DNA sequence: TGCGCCAGCAGCTTGGCCCTAGCGGGAGGGTCAGATACGCAGTATTTT. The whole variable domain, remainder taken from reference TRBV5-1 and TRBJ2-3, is KAGVTQTPRYLIKTRGQQVTLSCSPISGHRSVSWYQQTPGQGLQFLFEYFSETQRNKGNFPGRFSGRQFSNSRSEMNVSTLELGDSALYLCASSLALAGGSDTQYFGPGTRLTVL.

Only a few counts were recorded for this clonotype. Written as DNA, the CDR3 is TGCAGCGTCCATGCCACCCCTAGCGGGGAGGATAATGAGCAGTTCTTC. Its protein is CSVHATPSGEDNEQFF. The chain combines TRBV29-1 with TRBJ2-1; 9 nucleotides agree with TRBD2. CDR1 and CDR2 (germline): SQVTM, ANQGSEA. Losses at the gene ends were 6 bases for V and 7 bases for J; bases not matched to a gene: 16. The CDR3 totals 16 residues.

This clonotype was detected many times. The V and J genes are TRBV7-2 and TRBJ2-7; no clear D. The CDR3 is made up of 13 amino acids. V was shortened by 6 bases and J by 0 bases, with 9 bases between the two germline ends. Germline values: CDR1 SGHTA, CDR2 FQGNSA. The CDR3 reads CASSLASSYEQYF. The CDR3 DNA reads TGTGCCAGCAGTTTGGCTAGCTCCTACGAGCAGTACTTC.

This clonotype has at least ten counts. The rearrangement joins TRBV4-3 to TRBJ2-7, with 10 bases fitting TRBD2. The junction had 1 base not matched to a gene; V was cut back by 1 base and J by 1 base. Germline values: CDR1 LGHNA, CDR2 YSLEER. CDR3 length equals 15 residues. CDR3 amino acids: CASSQVLAGSYEQYF. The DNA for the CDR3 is TGCGCCAGCAGCCAAGTACTAGCGGGATCCTACGAGCAGTACTTC.

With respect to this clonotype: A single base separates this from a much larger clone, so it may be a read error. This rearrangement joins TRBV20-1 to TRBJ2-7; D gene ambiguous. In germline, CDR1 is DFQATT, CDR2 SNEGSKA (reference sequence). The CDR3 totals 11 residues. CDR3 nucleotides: TGCTGTGCTAATTGGGCCTACGAGCAGTACTTC. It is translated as CCANWAYEQYF.

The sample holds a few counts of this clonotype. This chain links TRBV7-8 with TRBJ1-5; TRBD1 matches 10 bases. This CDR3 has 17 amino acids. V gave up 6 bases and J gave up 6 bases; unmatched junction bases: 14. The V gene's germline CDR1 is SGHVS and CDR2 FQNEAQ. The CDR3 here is CASSRGQGGPWGQPQHF. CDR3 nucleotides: TGTGCCAGCAGTCGAGGACAGGGGGGCCCATGGGGTCAGCCCCAGCATTTT.

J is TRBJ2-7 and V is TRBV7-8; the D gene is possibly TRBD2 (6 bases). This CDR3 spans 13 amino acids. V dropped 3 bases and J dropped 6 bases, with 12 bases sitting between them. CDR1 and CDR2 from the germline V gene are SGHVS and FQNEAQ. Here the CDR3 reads CASSLGGNAEQYF. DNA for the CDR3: TGTGCCAGCAGCTTGGGGGGTAACGCCGAGCAGTACTTC.

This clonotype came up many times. The CDR3 nucleotides are TGTGCCAGCAGTTACAGGGCCTCCTACAATGAGCAGTTCTTC. It yields the protein CASSYRASYNEQFF. This rearrangement joins TRBV6-2 or TRBV6-3 to TRBJ2-1; D not resolved. V lost 2 bases to trimming and J lost 0 bases, with 5 bases between them. The CDR3 is made up of 14 amino acids. The germline V gene has CDR1 MNHEY and CDR2 SVGEGT.

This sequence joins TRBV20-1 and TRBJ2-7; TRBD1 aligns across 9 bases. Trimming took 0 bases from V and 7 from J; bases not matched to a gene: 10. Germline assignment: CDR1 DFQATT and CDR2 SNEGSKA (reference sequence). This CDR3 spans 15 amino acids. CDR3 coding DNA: TGCAGTGCTAGAGACCCCGGACAGGGGAGCGGGGAGCAGTACTTC. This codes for CSARDPGQGSGEQYF.